This TCR beta chain was identified in a study of cytotoxic CD8 clonotypes in ibrutinib-treated CLL (dated by TCRdb to about 2021). Regarding the research as a whole: The cohort was composed of around twelve relapsed/refractory and about 15 treatment-naive patients; IGHV unmutated status was identified in 17 to 18 patients. Partial responses were observed in some 24 patients and complete responses in 2; after a median follow-up of 68 months, remission was maintained in around 14 patients and progression was observed in approximately 12. Response samples were taken after a median of approximately 13 months on treatment, ranging from about 6 to 40 months. On average, each sample had some 250,000 productive templates and tens of thousands of productive rearrangements. Of the roughly 81 people in the trial, around 24 had longitudinal samples available. Cryopreserved peripheral blood mononuclear cells were collected at three points: before therapy, at response, and at either sustained remission or disease progression. Every sample from remission and from progressive disease was obtained while the patients were still on ibrutinib.

Looking up the germline V gene yields CDR1 MDHEN and CDR2 SYDVKM. The CDR3 runs 13 amino acids, cysteine and phenylalanine included. The entry retains the CDR3 DNA only, 39 bases that are in frame from base 1. V is pared back by 2 bases and J by 5 bases, with 10 bases lying between the germline termini. The time point tag for this specimen amounts to: progressive disease on ibrutinib. For TCR beta library preparation, approximately 2 micrograms of genomic DNA were extracted from the cryopreserved PBMCs. Longitudinal blood samples from CLL patients on ibrutinib monotherapy were analyzed using high-throughput TCR beta sequencing. The patients took part in an open-label, single-center phase 2 trial of ibrutinib monotherapy. On this clone itself: Its target antigen remains unknown. No base quality values were provided; no much bigger clone lies one nucleotide off.

A MiSeq instrument was used for deep resolution sequencing, which targeted depths ranging from 1 in 1 million up to 1 in 200,000 T cells, with coverage averaging 10x for each clonotype. TCR beta libraries were generated with the immunoSEQ hsTCRB Kit. From the authors' description of their analysis: The data were analyzed with ImmunoSEQ Analyzer and ImmunoSEQ Data Assistant, and V, D and J gene assignments followed IMGT definitions. Clonality was computed as one minus normalized Shannon entropy of productive rearrangement frequencies, ranging from 0 to 1. Only overrepresented clonotypes making up at least 0.05% of each patient's repertoire were included in the public clonotype analysis. Approximately 12 age-matched healthy donor repertoires from immuneACCESS were used as controls for clonality. As stored in TCRdb, this immuneACCESS dataset retains in-frame rearrangements with V and J assigned. A fraction of the clones does not appear; measured against another copy, unresolved V genes explain less than half of the discrepancy, and the remainder lacks a known reason. V and J calls and clone size are those listed in that table; D and trimming were worked out from the DNA. The sample table contains some 170,000 clones; only one count was recorded for approximately 90% of them. The top ten clonotypes cover 3% to 3.5% of the sample.

The investigation overall reported the following: Baseline clonality was found to be higher than that of age-matched healthy donors and was strongly correlated with circulating CD8+ T-cell counts. Public clonotypes were found to be uncommon and were observed to contract or remain stable during treatment; the increase in clonality was shown to reflect expansion of private clonotypes at ibrutinib response. Sampling times were not matched between patients in sustained remission and patients whose disease was progressing, and lymph node repertoires were not examined. At ibrutinib response clonality went up, during sustained remission it held steady, and at progression it dropped back toward baseline.

This TCR derives from a human donor with chronic lymphocytic leukemia. The V and J segments used are TRBV28 and TRBJ2-7; the D gene cannot be named for sure. The material sequenced was PBMCs, taken at disease progression, from a patient treated with ibrutinib. The nucleotide sequence reads TGTGCCAGCAGTTTACCCCCGTCAAACGAGCAGTACTTC. Its protein reads: CASSLPPSNEQYF.